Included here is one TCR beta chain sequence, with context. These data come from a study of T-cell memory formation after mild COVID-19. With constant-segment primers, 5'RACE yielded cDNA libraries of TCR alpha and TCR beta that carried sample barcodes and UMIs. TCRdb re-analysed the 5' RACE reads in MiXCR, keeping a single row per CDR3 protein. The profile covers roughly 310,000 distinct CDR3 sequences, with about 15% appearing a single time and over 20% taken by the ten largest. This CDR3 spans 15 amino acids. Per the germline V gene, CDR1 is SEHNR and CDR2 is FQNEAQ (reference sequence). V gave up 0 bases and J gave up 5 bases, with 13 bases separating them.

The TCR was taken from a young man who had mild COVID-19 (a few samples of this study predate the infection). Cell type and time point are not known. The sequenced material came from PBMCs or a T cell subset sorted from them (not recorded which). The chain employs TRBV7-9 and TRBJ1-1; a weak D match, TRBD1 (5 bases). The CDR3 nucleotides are TGTGCCAGCAGCTTAGCGGGGGGAGCCGGGACTGAAGCTTTCTTT. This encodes CASSLAGGAGTEAFF.